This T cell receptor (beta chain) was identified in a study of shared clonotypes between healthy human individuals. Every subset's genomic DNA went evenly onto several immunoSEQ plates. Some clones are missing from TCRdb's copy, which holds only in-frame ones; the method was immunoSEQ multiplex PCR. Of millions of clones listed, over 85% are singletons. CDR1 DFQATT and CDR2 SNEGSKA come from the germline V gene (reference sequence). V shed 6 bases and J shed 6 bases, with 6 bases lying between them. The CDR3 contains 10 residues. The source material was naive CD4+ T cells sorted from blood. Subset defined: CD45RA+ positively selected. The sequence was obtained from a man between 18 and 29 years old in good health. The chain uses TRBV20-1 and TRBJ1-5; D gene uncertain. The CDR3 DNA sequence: TGCAGTGCCATTGTTCAGCCCCAGCATTTT. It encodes CSAIVQPQHF.